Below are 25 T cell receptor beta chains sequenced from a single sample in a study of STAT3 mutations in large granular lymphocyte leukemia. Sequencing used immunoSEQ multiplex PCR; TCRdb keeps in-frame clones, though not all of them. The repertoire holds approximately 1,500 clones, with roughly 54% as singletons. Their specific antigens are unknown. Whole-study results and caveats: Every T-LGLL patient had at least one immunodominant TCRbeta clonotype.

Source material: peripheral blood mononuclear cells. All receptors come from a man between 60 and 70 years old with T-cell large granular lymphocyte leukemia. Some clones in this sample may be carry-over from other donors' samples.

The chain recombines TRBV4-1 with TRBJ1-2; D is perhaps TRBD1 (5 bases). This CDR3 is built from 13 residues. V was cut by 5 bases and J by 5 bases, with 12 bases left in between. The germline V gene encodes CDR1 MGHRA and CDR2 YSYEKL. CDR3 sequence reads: CASSAMGGYGYTF. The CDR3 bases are TGCGCCAGCAGCGCCATGGGGGGGTATGGCTACACCTTC.

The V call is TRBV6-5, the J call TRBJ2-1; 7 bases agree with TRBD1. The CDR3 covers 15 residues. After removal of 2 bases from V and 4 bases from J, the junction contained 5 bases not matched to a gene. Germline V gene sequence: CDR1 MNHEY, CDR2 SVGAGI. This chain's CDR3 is CASSYGQVGYNEQFF. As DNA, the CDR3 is TGTGCCAGCAGTTACGGACAGGTGGGATACAATGAGCAGTTCTTC.

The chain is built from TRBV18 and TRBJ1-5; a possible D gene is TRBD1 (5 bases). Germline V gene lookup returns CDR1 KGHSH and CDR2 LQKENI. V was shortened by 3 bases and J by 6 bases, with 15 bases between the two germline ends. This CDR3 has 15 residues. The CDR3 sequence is CASSPRAGGSQPQHF. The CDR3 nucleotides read TGTGCCAGCTCACCCCGGGCTGGGGGAAGTCAGCCCCAGCATTTT.

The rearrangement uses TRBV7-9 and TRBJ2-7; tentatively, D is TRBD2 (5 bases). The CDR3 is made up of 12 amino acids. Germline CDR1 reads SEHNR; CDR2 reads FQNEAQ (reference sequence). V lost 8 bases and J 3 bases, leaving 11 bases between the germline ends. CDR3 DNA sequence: TGTGCCAGCGGGAGTGCGAGCTACGAGCAGTACTTC. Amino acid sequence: CASGSASYEQYF.

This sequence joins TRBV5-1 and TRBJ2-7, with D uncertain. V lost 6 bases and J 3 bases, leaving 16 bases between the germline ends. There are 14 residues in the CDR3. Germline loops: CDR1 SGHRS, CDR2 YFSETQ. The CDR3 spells CASNPDRGYYEQYF. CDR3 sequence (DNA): TGCGCCAGCAACCCCGATCGTGGATACTACGAGCAGTACTTC. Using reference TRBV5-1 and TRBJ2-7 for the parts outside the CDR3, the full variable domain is KAGVTQTPRYLIKTRGQQVTLSCSPISGHRSVSWYQQTPGQGLQFLFEYFSETQRNKGNFPGRFSGRQFSNSRSEMNVSTLELGDSALYLCASNPDRGYYEQYFGPGTRLTVT.

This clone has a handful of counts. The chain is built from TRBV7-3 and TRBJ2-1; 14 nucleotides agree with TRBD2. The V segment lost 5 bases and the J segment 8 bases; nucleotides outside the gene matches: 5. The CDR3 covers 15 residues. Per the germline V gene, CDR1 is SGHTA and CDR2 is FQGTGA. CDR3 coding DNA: TGTGCCAGCAGCAGACTAGCGGGAGGGGTCGATGAGCAGTTCTTC. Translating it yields CASSRLAGGVDEQFF.

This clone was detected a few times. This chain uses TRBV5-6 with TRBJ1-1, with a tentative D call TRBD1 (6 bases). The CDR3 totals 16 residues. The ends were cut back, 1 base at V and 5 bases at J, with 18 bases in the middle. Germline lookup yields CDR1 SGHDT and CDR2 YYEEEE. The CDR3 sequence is CASSLRGHGFRTEAFF. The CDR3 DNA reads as TGTGCCAGCAGCTTGCGGGGGCACGGGTTTAGAACTGAAGCTTTCTTT.

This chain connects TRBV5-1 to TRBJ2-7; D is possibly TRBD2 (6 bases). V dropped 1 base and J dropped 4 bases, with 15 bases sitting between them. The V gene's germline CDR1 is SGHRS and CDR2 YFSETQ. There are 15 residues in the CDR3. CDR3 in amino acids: CASSLFTSLGYEQYF. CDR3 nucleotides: TGCGCCAGCAGCTTGTTCACTAGCTTGGGTTACGAGCAGTACTTC.

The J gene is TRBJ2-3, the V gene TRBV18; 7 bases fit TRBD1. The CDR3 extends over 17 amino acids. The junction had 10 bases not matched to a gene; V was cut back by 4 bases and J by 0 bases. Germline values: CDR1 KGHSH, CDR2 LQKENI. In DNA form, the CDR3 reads TGTGCCAGCTCACAGGGGGCCCGGGATCCAAGCACAGATACGCAGTATTTT. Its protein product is CASSQGARDPSTDTQYF.

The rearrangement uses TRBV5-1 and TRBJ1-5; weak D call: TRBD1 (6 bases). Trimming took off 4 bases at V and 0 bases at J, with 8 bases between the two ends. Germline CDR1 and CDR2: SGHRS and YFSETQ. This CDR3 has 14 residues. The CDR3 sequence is CASSAGDSNQPQHF. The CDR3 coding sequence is TGCGCCAGCAGCGCAGGGGATAGCAATCAGCCCCAGCATTTT.

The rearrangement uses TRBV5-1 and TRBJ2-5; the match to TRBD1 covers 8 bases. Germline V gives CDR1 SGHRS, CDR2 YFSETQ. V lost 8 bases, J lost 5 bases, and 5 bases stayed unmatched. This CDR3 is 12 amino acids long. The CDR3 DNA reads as TGCGCCAGTAGACAGGGGCGGGAGACCCAGTACTTC. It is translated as CASRQGRETQYF.

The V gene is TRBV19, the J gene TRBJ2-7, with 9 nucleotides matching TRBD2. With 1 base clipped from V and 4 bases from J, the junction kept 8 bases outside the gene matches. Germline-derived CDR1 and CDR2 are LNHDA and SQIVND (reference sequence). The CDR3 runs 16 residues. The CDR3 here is CASSIGGIAGAYEQYF. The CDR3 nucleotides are TGTGCCAGTAGTATAGGAGGAATAGCGGGAGCTTACGAGCAGTACTTC. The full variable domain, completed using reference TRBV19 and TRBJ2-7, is DGGITQSPKYLFRKEGQNVTLSCEQNLNHDAMYWYRQDPGQGLRLIYYSQIVNDFQKGDIAEGYSVSREKKESFPLTVTSAQKNPTAFYLCASSIGGIAGAYEQYFGPGTRLTVT.

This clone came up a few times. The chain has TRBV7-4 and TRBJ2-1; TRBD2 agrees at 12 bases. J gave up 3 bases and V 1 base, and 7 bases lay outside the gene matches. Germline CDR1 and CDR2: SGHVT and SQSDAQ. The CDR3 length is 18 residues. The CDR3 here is CASSLELAGGLIYNEQFF. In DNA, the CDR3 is TGTGCCAGCAGCTTAGAACTAGCGGGGGGCCTCATCTACAATGAGCAGTTCTTC.

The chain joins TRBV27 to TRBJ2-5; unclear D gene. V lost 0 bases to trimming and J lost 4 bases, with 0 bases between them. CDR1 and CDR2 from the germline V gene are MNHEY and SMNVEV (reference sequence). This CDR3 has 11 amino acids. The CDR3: CASSLSETQYF. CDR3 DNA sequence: TGTGCCAGCAGTTTATCAGAGACCCAGTACTTC.

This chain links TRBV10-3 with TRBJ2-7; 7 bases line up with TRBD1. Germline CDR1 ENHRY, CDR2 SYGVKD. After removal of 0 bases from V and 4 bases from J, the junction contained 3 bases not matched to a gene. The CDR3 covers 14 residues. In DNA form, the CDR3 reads TGTGCCATCAGTGAGTCCGGGACAGATTACGAGCAGTACTTC. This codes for CAISESGTDYEQYF.

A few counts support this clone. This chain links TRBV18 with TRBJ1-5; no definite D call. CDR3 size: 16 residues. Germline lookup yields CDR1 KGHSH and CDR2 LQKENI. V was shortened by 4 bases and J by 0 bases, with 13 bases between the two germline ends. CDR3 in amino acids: CASSQYVESSNQPQHF. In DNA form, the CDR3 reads TGTGCCAGCTCACAATACGTGGAGTCTAGCAATCAGCCCCAGCATTTT.

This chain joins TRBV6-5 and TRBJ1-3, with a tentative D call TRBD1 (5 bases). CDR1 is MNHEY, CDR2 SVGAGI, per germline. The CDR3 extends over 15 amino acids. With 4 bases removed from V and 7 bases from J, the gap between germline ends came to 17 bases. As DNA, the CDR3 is TGTGCCAGCAGTTCCAGGGTTAGGGTCTGGAACACCATATATTTT. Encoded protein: CASSSRVRVWNTIYF.

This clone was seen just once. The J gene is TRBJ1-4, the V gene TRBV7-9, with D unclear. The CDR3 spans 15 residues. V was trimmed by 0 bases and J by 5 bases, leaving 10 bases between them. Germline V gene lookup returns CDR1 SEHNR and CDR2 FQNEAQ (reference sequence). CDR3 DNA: TGTGCCAGCAGCTTAGCCGGAGACGGAAATGAAAAACTGTTTTTT. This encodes CASSLAGDGNEKLFF. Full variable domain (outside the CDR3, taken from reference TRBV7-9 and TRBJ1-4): DTGVSQNPRHKITKRGQNVTFRCDPISEHNRLYWYRQTLGQGPEFLTYFQNEAQLEKSRLLSDRFSAERPKGSFSTLEIQRTEQGDSAMYLCASSLAGDGNEKLFFGSGTQLSVL.

The CDR3 sequence: CASRRTGQNYGYTF. CDR3 nucleotide sequence: TGTGCCAGCAGGCGGACAGGCCAAAACTATGGCTACACCTTC. This chain joins TRBV5-4 and TRBJ1-2; 7 nucleotides line up with TRBD1. This CDR3 has 14 residues. Trimming removed 5 bases from V and 2 bases from J; junction bases left unmatched: 6. Germline V gene sequence: CDR1 SGHNT, CDR2 YYREEE (reference sequence).

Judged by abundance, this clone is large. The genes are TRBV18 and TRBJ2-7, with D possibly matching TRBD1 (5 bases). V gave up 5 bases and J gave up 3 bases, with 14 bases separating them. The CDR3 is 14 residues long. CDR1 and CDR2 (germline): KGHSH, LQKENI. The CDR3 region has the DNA TGTGCCAGCTCATCGTTCCAGGGTGACTACGAGCAGTACTTC. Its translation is CASSSFQGDYEQYF.

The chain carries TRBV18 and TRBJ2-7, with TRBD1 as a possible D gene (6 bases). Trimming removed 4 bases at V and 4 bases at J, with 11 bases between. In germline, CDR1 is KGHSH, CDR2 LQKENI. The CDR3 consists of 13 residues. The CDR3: CASSHGQRYEQYF. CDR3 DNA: TGTGCCAGCTCACACGGACAGAGATACGAGCAGTACTTC.

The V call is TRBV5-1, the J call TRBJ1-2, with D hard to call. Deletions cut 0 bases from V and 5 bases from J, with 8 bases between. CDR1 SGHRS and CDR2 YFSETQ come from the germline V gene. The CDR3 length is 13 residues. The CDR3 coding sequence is TGCGCCAGCAGCTTGGCGATTGGTTATGGCTACACCTTC. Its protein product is CASSLAIGYGYTF.

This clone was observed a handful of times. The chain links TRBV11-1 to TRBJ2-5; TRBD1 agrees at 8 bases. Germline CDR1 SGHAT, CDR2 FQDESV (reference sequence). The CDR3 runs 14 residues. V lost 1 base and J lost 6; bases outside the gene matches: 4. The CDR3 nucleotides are TGTGCCAGCAGCTTAGGGACAGGGATCAAGACCCAGTACTTC. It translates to CASSLGTGIKTQYF.

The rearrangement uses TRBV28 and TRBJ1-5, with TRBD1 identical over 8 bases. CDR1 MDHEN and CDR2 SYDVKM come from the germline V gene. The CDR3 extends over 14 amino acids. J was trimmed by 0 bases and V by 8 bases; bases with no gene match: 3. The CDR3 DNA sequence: TGTGCCAGCGGACAGGGAGATAGCAATCAGCCCCAGCATTTT. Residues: CASGQGDSNQPQHF.

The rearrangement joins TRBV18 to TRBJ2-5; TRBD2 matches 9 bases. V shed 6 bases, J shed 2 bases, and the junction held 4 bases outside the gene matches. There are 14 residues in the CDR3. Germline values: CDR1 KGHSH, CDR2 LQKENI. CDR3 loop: CASSLGLAQETQYF. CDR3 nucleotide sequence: TGTGCCAGCTCTCTAGGACTAGCGCAAGAGACCCAGTACTTC. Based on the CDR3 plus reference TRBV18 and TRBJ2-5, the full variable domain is NAGVMQNPRHLVRRRGQEARLRCSPMKGHSHVYWYRQLPEEGLKFMVYLQKENIIDESGMPKERFSAEFPKEGPSILRIQQVVRGDSAAYFCASSLGLAQETQYFGPGTRLLVL.